In this sample, the clone carrying this TCR beta chain turned up a few times. The data originate from a study of T-cell reconstitution after alpha-beta-depleted transplantation in children. Unique molecular identifiers were used in preparing the TCRbeta library. TCRdb used MiXCR to reprocess the PCR reads, holding one entry per CDR3 protein. The data contain some 290,000 distinct CDR3 sequences, nearly 10% of them singletons. The CDR3 is made up of 14 amino acids. In germline, CDR1 is MNHEY, CDR2 SVGAGI. V was pared by 0 bases and J by 7 bases, with 12 bases between. Sequences were derived from PBMCs from the stem cell graft donor, sampled from the stem cell graft. This chain links TRBV6-5 with TRBJ1-1; unclear D gene. This clonotype was obtained from a human donor who donated a stem cell graft to a child with SCID. In DNA form, the CDR3 reads TGTGCCAGCAGTTACTCTCAAGCGGGTAGTGAAGCTTTCTTT. As protein: CASSYSQAGSEAFF.